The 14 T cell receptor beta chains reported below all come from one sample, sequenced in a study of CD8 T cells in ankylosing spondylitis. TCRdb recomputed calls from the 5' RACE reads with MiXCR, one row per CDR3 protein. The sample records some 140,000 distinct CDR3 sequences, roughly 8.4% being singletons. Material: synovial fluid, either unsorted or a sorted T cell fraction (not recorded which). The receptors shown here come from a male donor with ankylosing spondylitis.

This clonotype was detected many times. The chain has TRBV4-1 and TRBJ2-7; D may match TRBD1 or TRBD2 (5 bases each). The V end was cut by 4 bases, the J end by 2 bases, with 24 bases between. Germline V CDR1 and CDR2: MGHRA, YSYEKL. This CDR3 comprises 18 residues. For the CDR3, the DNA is TGCGCCAGCAGCCTTCGTTTCACCCCTATGGGGGATCCCTACGAGCAGTACTTC. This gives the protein CASSLRFTPMGDPYEQYF.

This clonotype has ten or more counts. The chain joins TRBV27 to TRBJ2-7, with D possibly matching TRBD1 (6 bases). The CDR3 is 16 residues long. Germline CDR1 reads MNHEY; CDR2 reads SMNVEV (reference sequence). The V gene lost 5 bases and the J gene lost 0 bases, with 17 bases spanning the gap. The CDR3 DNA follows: TGTGCCAGCAGTCCAATGACAGGTTCCAGCTCCTACGAGCAGTACTTC. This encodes CASSPMTGSSSYEQYF.

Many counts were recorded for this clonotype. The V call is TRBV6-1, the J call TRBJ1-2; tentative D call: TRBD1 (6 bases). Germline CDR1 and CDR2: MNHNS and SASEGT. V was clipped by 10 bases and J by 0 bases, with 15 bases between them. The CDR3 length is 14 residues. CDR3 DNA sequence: TGTGCCACCCATCGGGGGCACCCTAACTATGGCTACACCTTC. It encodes CATHRGHPNYGYTF.

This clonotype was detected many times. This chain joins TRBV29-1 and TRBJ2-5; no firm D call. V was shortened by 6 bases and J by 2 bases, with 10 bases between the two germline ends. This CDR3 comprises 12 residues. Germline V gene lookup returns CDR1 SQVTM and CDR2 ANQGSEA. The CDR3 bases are TGCAGCGTAGACACAAGGCAAGAGACCCAGTACTTC. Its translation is CSVDTRQETQYF.

CDR3 amino acids: CAISDSTSTYEQYF. The CDR3 region has the DNA TGTGCCATCAGCGACTCGACATCAACCTACGAGCAGTACTTC. This rearrangement joins TRBV10-3 to TRBJ2-7, with unresolved D. V shed 6 bases and J shed 2 bases, with 14 bases lying between them. This CDR3 contains 14 residues. Looked up from germline, CDR1 is ENHRY and CDR2 is SYGVKD.

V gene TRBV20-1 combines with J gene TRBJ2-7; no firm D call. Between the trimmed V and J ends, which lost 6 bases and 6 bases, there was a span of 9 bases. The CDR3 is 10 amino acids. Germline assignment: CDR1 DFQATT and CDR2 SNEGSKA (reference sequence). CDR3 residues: CSATKSEQYF. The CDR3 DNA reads TGCAGTGCCACTAAATCCGAGCAGTACTTC.

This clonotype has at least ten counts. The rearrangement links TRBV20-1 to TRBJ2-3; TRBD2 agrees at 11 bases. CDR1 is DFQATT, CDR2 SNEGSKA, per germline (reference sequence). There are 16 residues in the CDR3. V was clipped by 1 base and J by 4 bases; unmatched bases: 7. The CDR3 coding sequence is TGCAGTGCTAGAGCTACTAGCGGGGGATTGGCAGATACGCAGTATTTT. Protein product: CSARATSGGLADTQYF.

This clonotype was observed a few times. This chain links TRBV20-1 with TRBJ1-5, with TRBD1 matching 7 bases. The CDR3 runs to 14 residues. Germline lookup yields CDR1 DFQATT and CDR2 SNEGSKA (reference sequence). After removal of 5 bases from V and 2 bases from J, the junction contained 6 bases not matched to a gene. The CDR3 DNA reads TGCAGTGCTCGACAGGGTTCGGGCAATCAGCCCCAGCATTTT. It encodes CSARQGSGNQPQHF.

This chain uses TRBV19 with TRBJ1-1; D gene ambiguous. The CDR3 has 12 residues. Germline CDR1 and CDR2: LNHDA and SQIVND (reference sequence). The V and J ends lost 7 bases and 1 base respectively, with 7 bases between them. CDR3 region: CASKLGNTEAFF. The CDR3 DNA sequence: TGTGCCAGTAAGTTGGGGAACACTGAAGCTTTCTTT.

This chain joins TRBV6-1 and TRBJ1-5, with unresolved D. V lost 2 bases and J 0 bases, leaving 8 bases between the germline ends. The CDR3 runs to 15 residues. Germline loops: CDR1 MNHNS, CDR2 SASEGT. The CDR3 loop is CASSEMTYSNQPQHF. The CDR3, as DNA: TGTGCCAGCAGTGAAATGACATATAGCAATCAGCCCCAGCATTTT.

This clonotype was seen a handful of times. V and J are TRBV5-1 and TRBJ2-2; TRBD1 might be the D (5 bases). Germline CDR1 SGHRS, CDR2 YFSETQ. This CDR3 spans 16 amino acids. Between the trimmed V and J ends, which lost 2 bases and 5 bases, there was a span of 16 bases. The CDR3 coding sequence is TGCGCCAGCAGCTTTCTTCTACAGGTAGAAACCGGGGAGCTGTTTTTT. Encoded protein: CASSFLLQVETGELFF.

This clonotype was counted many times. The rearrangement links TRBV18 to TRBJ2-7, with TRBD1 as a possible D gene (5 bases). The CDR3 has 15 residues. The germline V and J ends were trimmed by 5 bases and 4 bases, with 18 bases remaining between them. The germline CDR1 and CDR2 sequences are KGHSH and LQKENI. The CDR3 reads CASSSSRVVNYEQYF. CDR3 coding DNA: TGTGCCAGCTCATCGAGCAGGGTCGTAAATTACGAGCAGTACTTC.

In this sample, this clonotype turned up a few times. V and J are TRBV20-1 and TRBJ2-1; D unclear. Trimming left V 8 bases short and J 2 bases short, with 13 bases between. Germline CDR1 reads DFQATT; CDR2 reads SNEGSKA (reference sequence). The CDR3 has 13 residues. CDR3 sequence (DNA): TGCAGTAGCTCGGCCATTCCCTACAATGAGCAGTTCTTC. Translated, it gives CSSSAIPYNEQFF.

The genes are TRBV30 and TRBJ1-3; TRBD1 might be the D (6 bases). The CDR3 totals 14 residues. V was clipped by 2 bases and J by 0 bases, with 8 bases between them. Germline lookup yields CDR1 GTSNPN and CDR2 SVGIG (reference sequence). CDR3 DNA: TGTGCCTGGAGTATAGGGGGCTCTGGAAACACCATATATTTT. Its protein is CAWSIGGSGNTIYF.